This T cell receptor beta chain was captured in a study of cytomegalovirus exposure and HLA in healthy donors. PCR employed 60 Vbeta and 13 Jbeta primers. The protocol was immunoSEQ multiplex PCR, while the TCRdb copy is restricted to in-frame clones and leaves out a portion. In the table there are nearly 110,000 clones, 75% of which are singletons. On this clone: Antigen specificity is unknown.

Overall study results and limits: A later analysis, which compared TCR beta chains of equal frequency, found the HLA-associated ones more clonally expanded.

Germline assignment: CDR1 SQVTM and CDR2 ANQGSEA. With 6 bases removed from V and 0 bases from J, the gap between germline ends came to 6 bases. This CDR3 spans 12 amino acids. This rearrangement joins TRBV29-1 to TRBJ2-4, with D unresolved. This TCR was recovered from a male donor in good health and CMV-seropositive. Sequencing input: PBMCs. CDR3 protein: CSVSIAKNIQYF. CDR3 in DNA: TGCAGCGTATCTATAGCCAAAAACATTCAGTACTTC.